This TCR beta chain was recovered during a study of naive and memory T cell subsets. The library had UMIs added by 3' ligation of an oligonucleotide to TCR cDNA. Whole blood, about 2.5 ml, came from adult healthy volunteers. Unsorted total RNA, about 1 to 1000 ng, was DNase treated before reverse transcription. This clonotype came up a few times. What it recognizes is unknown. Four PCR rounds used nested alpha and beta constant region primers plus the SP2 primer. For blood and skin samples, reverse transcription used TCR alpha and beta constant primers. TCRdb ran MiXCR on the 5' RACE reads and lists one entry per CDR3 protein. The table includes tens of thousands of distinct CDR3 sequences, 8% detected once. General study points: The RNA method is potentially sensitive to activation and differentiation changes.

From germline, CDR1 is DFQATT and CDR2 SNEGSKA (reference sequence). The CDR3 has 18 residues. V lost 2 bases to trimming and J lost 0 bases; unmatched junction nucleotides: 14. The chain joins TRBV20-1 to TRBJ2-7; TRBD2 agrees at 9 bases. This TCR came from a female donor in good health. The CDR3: CSARTQIGGGRASYEQYF. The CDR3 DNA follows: TGCAGTGCTAGAACCCAAATCGGCGGCGGGAGGGCCTCCTACGAGCAGTACTTC.